The sequence of this T cell receptor beta chain was determined in a study of vaccination and CD4 T cells after COVID-19. Study summary: Two doses of either BNT162b2 or mRNA-1273 vaccine were given to participants. General study results and limits: Reactive clonotype counts went from median 21 after infection to 30 to 45 after vaccination, nonsignificantly.

Cultured CD4+ T cell DNA was sequenced using the Oncomine TCR Beta short-read assay. Genomic DNA was taken out of cultured CD4+ T cells by extraction. TCRdb redid the calling of the PCR reads with MiXCR, one entry per CDR3 protein. The repertoire holds some 10,000 distinct CDR3 sequences, with about 61% as singletons. In this sample, this clonotype turned up a few times. Antigen unknown. Germline V gene lookup returns CDR1 SGHTA and CDR2 FQGTGA. This CDR3 has 17 amino acids. The trim removed 1 base at V and 4 bases at J, leaving 8 bases unmatched. Described treatment: roughly 11-day PBMC culture with coronavirus spike peptide pools or control peptides (ViraFEST assay).

This TCR was recovered from a human donor who had recovered from COVID-19. Material: CD4+ T cells from blood, cultured in vitro, obtained before SARS-CoV-2 vaccination. The chain links TRBV7-3 to TRBJ2-2, with 8 bases that match TRBD2. CDR3 in amino acids: CASSLNSAGAVTGELFF. CDR3 sequence (DNA): TGTGCCAGCAGCTTAAACTCAGCGGGAGCGGTCACCGGGGAGCTGTTTTTT.